This T cell receptor beta chain emerged from a study of CD8+ T cells in alopecia areata (dated by TCRdb to the late 2010s). As for the study more broadly: The treated patients took part in an open-label pilot trial in which moderate-to-severe alopecia areata was treated with oral tofacitinib at 5 to 10 mg twice daily. For the treated patients, the SALT score, which quantifies what percentage of scalp surface area is affected, served as the measure of disease severity. The RNA source kit depended on sample type: the PAXgene miRNA kit for fixed scalp, the miRNeasy kit for PBMCs, and the RNeasy kit for mouse skin. immunoSEQ multiplex PCR using 35 Vbeta forward primers and 13 Jbeta reverse primers was used to amplify TCRbeta CDR3 regions. Patients on tofacitinib were biopsied at baseline and after 4 and 24 weeks of treatment, and several of the patients also had a later scalp biopsy. In humans, TCRbeta sequencing was performed on scalp tissue and on sorted CD4+ and CD8+ peripheral blood T cells from healthy controls and from patients with patchy or totalis/universalis alopecia areata. Tofacitinib was given for 6 to 18 months, followed by 6 months of follow-up off drug to assess delayed response and recurrence. Scalp clonality was compared across normal scalp (n=4), patchy alopecia areata scalp (n=8), and alopecia totalis/universalis scalp (n=8). High-throughput TCRbeta sequencing was used to examine T cell clonal expansion in alopecia areata in both the C3H/HeJ mouse model and human patients.

Ten or more counts support this clone. Its antigen has not been determined. No per-base quality is available; no much larger clone lies one base away. According to the study, the label for this sample's time point signals: less than 25 weeks on oral tofacitinib. In the paper's terms, the treatment or condition label means: oral pan-JAK inhibitor, 5-10 mg twice daily. From alopecia areata patients, peripheral blood was collected along with lesional scalp punch biopsies. PBMCs were isolated by density centrifugation and stained for CD3, CD4 and CD8, and CD4+ and CD8+ T cells were sorted on a FACSAria. Library construction relied on the immunoSEQ multiplex PCR assay. To provide template for TCR sequencing, every sample had RNA extracted and reverse transcribed into cDNA. SuperScript III was used to make first-strand cDNA, primed with a 2:1 mix of oligo-dT and random hexamers. A synthetic immune receptor repertoire was used to gauge amplification bias, and whatever bias remained was removed computationally. The paper's data handling went like this. After raw reads were preprocessed to remove errors, the CDR3 was defined following IMGT conventions as running from the conserved cysteine to phenylalanine. Clonality was computed by normalizing Shannon entropy by log2 of the number of productive unique TCRs and subtracting the result from 1. Scalp TCRbeta sequences were cross-referenced with sorted blood CD4 and CD8 repertoires so that the CD4 or CD8 identity of scalp clones could be inferred. TCRdb mirrors the immuneACCESS table, restricted to in-frame sequences. Some clones are absent from its copies; in checked studies, under half trace to an unresolved V gene, and the reason for the others is unknown. The V and J calls and the clone size are those of that table, but D and trimming were determined from the DNA. The sample profile shows about 180,000 clones; about 55% of them were found once. The biggest ten clones account for about a tenth of the sample.

Deletion took 0 bases off V and 1 base off J, with a span of 15 bases between the germline ends. Reading from cysteine to phenylalanine, the CDR3 counts 17 amino acids. The only DNA kept is the CDR3, 51 bases in frame from the first base. CDR1 and CDR2 are drawn from the germline V gene: LGHNA, YSLEER. General findings and caveats noted by the study authors: Many expanded lesional clones were found to persist in scalp and blood during tofacitinib treatment, and relapse after treatment cessation may be partly explained by this persistence. With tofacitinib, both scalp clonality and the number of expanded CD8+ clones among the top 100 scalp clones went down significantly. Because the treated cohort was small and included a single nonresponder, larger studies are needed to assess links between baseline CD8+ expansion and response. Scalp TCR repertoire analysis is complicated because resident alphabeta T cells in normal human skin are also sequenced, whereas mouse skin is dominated by gammadelta T cells. Compared with mice, TCR sequences shared between patients were less clear, possibly partly because of HLA diversity across the patient population. Higher clonality and more expanded CD8+ clones were observed in lesional scalp than in normal scalp, particularly in alopecia totalis/universalis, a finding suggestive of antigenic drive.

The input for sequencing was CD8+ T cells sorted from blood, taken at week 24, from a patient treated with tofacitinib. The chain was built from TRBV4-3 and TRBJ1-1; the D gene cannot be named for sure. The source is a human donor with alopecia areata. This receptor carries the CDR3 CASSQEWSPAKNTEAFF. The DNA reads as follows: TGCGCCAGCAGCCAAGAATGGTCCCCAGCGAAGAACACTGAAGCTTTCTTT.